This TCR beta chain was identified in a study of blood T cell repertoires in COVID-19. CDR3 length: 16 residues. V lost 0 bases to trimming and J lost 6 bases; unmatched junction nucleotides: 7. Germline V CDR1 and CDR2: SGHRS, YFSETQ. The repertoire was sequenced with immunoSEQ multiplex PCR; TCRdb's copy has only in-frame clones and lacks some. Of around 300,000 clones listed, about 91% are singletons. The chain couples TRBV5-1 to TRBJ2-2; the match to TRBD2 covers 8 bases. Sequencing was performed on peripheral blood. This TCR was sampled from a woman aged 25 to 39 with COVID-19, enrolled during active disease. DNA of the CDR3: TGCGCCAGCAGCTTGGCCTCGGGGGGGAGCCCCGGGGAGCTGTTTTTT. It encodes CASSLASGGSPGELFF.